This T cell receptor (beta chain) stems from a study of blood T cell repertoires in COVID-19 (dated by TCRdb to the early 2020s). Looking at the study overall: Samples covering the acute and convalescent phases of COVID-19 were provided by collaborators in the United States, Italy and Spain. Where available, HLA class I and class II types were obtained from metadata supplied by the sample provider rather than from assay-based typing. Nearly every sample came with metadata listing a de-identified subject ID, COVID-19 status, age in years and sex. The prospective study material was composed of cDNA or gDNA derived from T cells, B-cell-depleted T cells, or PBMCs. The samples were drawn from two sources: the first 160 participants of the ongoing ImmuneRACE study, and over 950 subjects contributed by 6 global collaborators. The repertoires were released in a freely available public database meant as a resource for research on the immune response to SARS-CoV-2. Deeply sampled blood TCRbeta repertoires from subjects exposed to, actively infected with, or recovered from COVID-19 were included in the dataset.

Remarks on this clone: What this receptor recognizes is not known. No base qualities exist here, and no much larger clone lies one base off it.

Enrolling through a virtual design, the prospective study's participants ranged in age from roughly 18 to 100 years and lived across some 22 United States geographic areas. To assign participants to cohorts, the prospective study relied on clinical history that participants themselves reported in a screening survey and a study questionnaire. ImmuneRACE Cohort 3 recovered participants were defined by two consecutive negative NP/OP PCR tests, healthcare professional clearance, or symptom resolution. Each participant in the prospective study had whole blood, serum and a nasopharyngeal or oropharyngeal swab collected by mobile phlebotomists. Additional blood draws and questionnaires over an approximately two-month period could optionally be provided by prospective study participants. Before DNA extraction, blood samples from the prospective study were shipped at room temperature or frozen. The CDR3 starts with the cysteine, ends with the phenylalanine, and has 14 residues. Of all the DNA, just the CDR3 is kept, 42 bases in frame from base 1. The germline V gene provides CDR1 KGHSH and CDR2 LQKENI. At the junction V is shortened by 2 bases and J by 2 bases, with 6 bases in between.

Paper-wide results and their limitations: The amount of clinical and demographic metadata varied by source and participant and was provided uncurated.

TCRbeta CDR3 regions were amplified from genomic DNA using the immunoSEQ Assay, a bias-controlled multiplex PCR. Per the source publication's procedure: Nucleated cell counts per sample were estimated from amplification of reference gene primers within the assay. Sequence reads were collapsed and filtered to measure the absolute abundance of every unique TCRbeta CDR3 rearrangement. For each sample, productive Simpson clonality was calculated as the square root of Simpson's diversity index over productive rearrangements. In TCRdb, the immuneACCESS table is reduced to in-frame sequences with V and J assigned. These tables do not hold every clone; where another copy was compared, an unresolved V gene accounts for under half, and the others remain unexplained. V and J calls and clone size follow that table, whereas D and trimming were derived from the DNA. The sample table records about 380,000 clones; over 75% of these occur just once. The top ten clonotypes cover 1% to 1.5% of the sample.

Recombination joined TRBV18 with TRBJ1-4; the D gene is unclear. The receptor comes from a man aged 30-40 years who had recovered from COVID-19. Sequencing used PBMCs or T cells enriched from blood (not recorded which). The nucleotide sequence reads TGTGCCAGCTCACCAGGGGAGACTAATGAAAAACTGTTTTTT. Translated, this is CASSPGETNEKLFF.